One and the same sample provided the 27 T cell receptor beta chains below, sequenced in a study of T cell responses to AZD1222 COVID-19 vaccine. Sequencing used immunoSEQ multiplex PCR; TCRdb keeps in-frame clones, though not all of them. The data hold some 130,000 clones, with roughly nine tenths observed a single time. The material sequenced was peripheral blood, taken on day 0 of AZD1222 vaccination. The source is an adult in good health.

The rearrangement links TRBV29-1 to TRBJ1-1; TRBD1 agrees at 7 bases. CDR1 and CDR2 (germline): SQVTM, ANQGSEA. This CDR3 is 14 amino acids long. The ends lost 2 bases at V and 8 bases at J; junction bases unmatched: 11. The CDR3 coding sequence is TGCAGCGTTGAACTACCGGGACAGAGGGCCGAAGCTTTCTTT. It specifies CSVELPGQRAEAFF.

The genes are TRBV9 and TRBJ1-3; D call uncertain. CDR1 SGDLS and CDR2 YYNGEE come from the germline V gene. Trimming cost V 3 bases and J 4 bases, with 14 bases left between them. The CDR3 extends over 15 amino acids. CDR3 amino acids: CASSASKTDGNTIYF. The DNA for the CDR3 is TGTGCCAGCAGCGCTTCCAAAACCGACGGAAACACCATATATTTT.

The genes are TRBV5-4 and TRBJ2-7; tentatively, D is TRBD1 or TRBD2 (5 bases each). CDR3 length: 14 residues. The V end lost 4 bases, the J end lost 3 bases, and 14 bases lay between the germline ends. The germline V gene encodes CDR1 SGHNT and CDR2 YYREEE (reference sequence). The CDR3 DNA reads as TGTGCCAGCAGCCGAGGGACCCGAGACTACGAGCAGTACTTC. Its translation: CASSRGTRDYEQYF.

The chain links TRBV7-2 to TRBJ1-5, with D possibly being TRBD1 (5 bases). In germline, CDR1 is SGHTA, CDR2 FQGNSA. Trimming left V 5 bases short and J 0 bases short, with 11 bases between. The CDR3 contains 15 residues. Here the CDR3 DNA reads TGTGCCAGCAGCCCCGGACAACATAGCAATCAGCCCCAGCATTTT. Translated: CASSPGQHSNQPQHF.

This clone was counted at least ten times. This rearrangement joins TRBV19 to TRBJ2-1; no definite D call. Trimming left V 6 bases short and J 8 bases short, with 8 bases between. The germline CDR1 and CDR2 sequences are LNHDA and SQIVND (reference sequence). There are 11 residues in the CDR3. CDR3 in DNA: TGTGCCAGTAGCACCTGGTATGAGCAGTTCTTC. This sequence encodes CASSTWYEQFF.

CDR3 residues: CASSLNGGRSSGANVLTF. The CDR3, as DNA: TGTGCCAGCAGCTTAAATGGGGGACGGAGCTCTGGGGCCAACGTCCTGACTTTC. The rearrangement links TRBV7-3 to TRBJ2-6; D is perhaps TRBD1 or TRBD2 (5 bases each). Per germline, CDR1 SGHTA and CDR2 FQGTGA. Trimming shortened V by 1 base and J by 0 bases, and 13 bases separated the two germline ends. The CDR3 runs to 18 residues.

V and J are TRBV5-1 and TRBJ2-7; D unresolved. Germline values: CDR1 SGHRS, CDR2 YFSETQ. The CDR3 is made up of 15 amino acids. V was shortened by 4 bases and J by 3 bases, with 17 bases between the two germline ends. Here the CDR3 reads CASSPRPPVVYEQYF. CDR3 DNA: TGCGCCAGCAGCCCGCGTCCCCCGGTCGTCTACGAGCAGTACTTC.

The chain uses TRBV5-1 and TRBJ2-5; D may correspond to TRBD1 or TRBD2 (5 bases each). The germline V gene has CDR1 SGHRS and CDR2 YFSETQ. The CDR3 length is 13 residues. Trimming took off 4 bases at V and 5 bases at J, with 12 bases between the two ends. For the CDR3, the DNA is TGCGCCAGCAGCCAATGGGACGGGGAGACCCAGTACTTC. It encodes CASSQWDGETQYF.

Concerning this clone: The junction shows a germline mismatch at one end, possibly a read error. V is TRBV5-1 and J is TRBJ2-3, with 7 nucleotides matching TRBD1. This CDR3 has 15 amino acids. The germline CDR1 and CDR2 sequences are SGHRS and YFSETQ. CDR3 in amino acids: CASRTEDRPTDTQYF. The CDR3 nucleotides read TGCGCAAGCAGAACGGAGGACAGGCCCACAGATACGCAGTATTTT.

This rearrangement joins TRBV19 to TRBJ2-1, with 7 bases fitting TRBD1. J lost 5 bases, V lost 1 base, and 8 bases had no gene match. This CDR3 is 16 amino acids long. CDR1 and CDR2 from the germline V gene are LNHDA and SQIVND (reference sequence). In DNA form, the CDR3 reads TGTGCCAGTAGTATAGGGAAGGGACAGACGGACAATGAGCAGTTCTTC. As protein: CASSIGKGQTDNEQFF.

V is TRBV14 and J is TRBJ2-3; perhaps TRBD2 as D (5 bases). Germline CDR1 SGHDN, CDR2 FVKESK. Trimming removed 8 bases at V and 0 bases at J, with 18 bases between. This CDR3 region has 16 residues. The CDR3 is CASSKRSFTSTDTQYF. The DNA for the CDR3 is TGTGCCAGCTCAAAGCGGTCTTTCACTAGCACAGATACGCAGTATTTT.

This rearrangement joins TRBV1 to TRBJ2-5; TRBD2 is the table's D call, not checked against the DNA. TRBV1 is shown as a pseudogene. This CDR3 is 14 amino acids long. As DNA, the CDR3 is TGCACCAGCAGCCAGAGACTTCTATGGGAGACCCAGTACTTC. Translation: CTSSQRLLWETQYF.

V and J are TRBV3-1 (or the pseudogene TRBV3-2) and TRBJ1-2, with D uncertain. CDR3 length equals 12 residues. V lost 3 bases to trimming and J lost 1 base, with 3 bases between them. Germline CDR1 reads LGHDT; CDR2 reads YNNKEL (reference sequence). CDR3 sequence reads: CASSHGNYGYTF. CDR3 in DNA: TGTGCCAGCAGCCACGGTAACTATGGCTACACCTTC.

The CDR3 DNA reads as TGTGCCAGCAGAAATCATGGACAGGGGAGTTGGGGCACTAATGAAAAACTGTTTTTT. Residues: CASRNHGQGSWGTNEKLFF. The V gene is TRBV28, the J gene TRBJ1-4; 9 bases are a match to TRBD1. Trimming took 6 bases from V and 2 from J; bases not matched to a gene: 16. The germline CDR1 and CDR2 sequences are MDHEN and SYDVKM. The CDR3 extends over 19 amino acids.

V usage is TRBV5-1 and J usage is TRBJ2-3; D could derive from TRBD1 or TRBD2 (6 bases each). Germline V lookup: CDR1 SGHRS, CDR2 YFSETQ. V was shortened by 0 bases and J by 5 bases, with 13 bases between the two germline ends. The CDR3 is 15 amino acids. CDR3: CASSLEGGAGDTQYF. CDR3 in DNA: TGCGCCAGCAGCTTGGAGGGGGGAGCCGGAGATACGCAGTATTTT.

Note on this clone: One junction end does not reproduce the germline sequence, and a read error may be involved. This rearrangement joins TRBV20-1 to TRBJ1-4; D gene uncertain. This CDR3 contains 11 residues. The germline V gene encodes CDR1 DFQATT and CDR2 SNEGSKA (reference sequence). The CDR3 DNA reads TGCAGTGCTATTAACAATGGAAAACTGTTTTTT. It encodes CSAINNGKLFF.

The chain uses TRBV18 and TRBJ2-2; 10 bases fit TRBD1. V trimming: 6 bases; J trimming: 4 bases; junction bases outside the gene matches: 8. Germline V gene data show CDR1 as KGHSH and CDR2 as LQKENI. The CDR3 contains 16 residues. The CDR3 nucleotides are TGTGCCAGCTCGCAACTGACAGGGGGCGTCACCGGGGAGCTGTTTTTT. Its translation is CASSQLTGGVTGELFF.

V is TRBV9 and J is TRBJ2-2; D uncertain. Germline values: CDR1 SGDLS, CDR2 YYNGEE. V shed 0 bases and J shed 1 base, with 10 bases lying between them. The CDR3 length is 16 residues. The CDR3 DNA is TGTGCCAGCAGCGTAGGGGTCGTTATGAACACCGGGGAGCTGTTTTTT. Residues: CASSVGVVMNTGELFF.

The chain carries TRBV30 and TRBJ2-1; TRBD1 matches 9 bases. Unmatched junction bases numbered 8, after V lost 0 bases and J lost 5 bases. Germline CDR1 is GTSNPN and CDR2 is SVGIG (reference sequence). This CDR3 contains 16 residues. The DNA for the CDR3 is TGTGCCTGGAGTGTACGAGGGACAGGGTATCACAATGAGCAGTTCTTC. This codes for CAWSVRGTGYHNEQFF.

As for this clone: Other DNA sequences in this specimen translate into the identical CDR3. The chain employs TRBV5-1 and TRBJ2-3; D is uncertain. This CDR3 has 14 amino acids. Trimming pared 0 bases from V and 0 bases from J, leaving 5 bases between. Germline V gives CDR1 SGHRS, CDR2 YFSETQ. The CDR3 DNA reads as TGCGCCAGCAGCTTGGAGGGCAGCACAGATACGCAGTATTTT. It codes for CASSLEGSTDTQYF. Complete variable domain (other parts from reference TRBV5-1 and TRBJ2-3): KAGVTQTPRYLIKTRGQQVTLSCSPISGHRSVSWYQQTPGQGLQFLFEYFSETQRNKGNFPGRFSGRQFSNSRSEMNVSTLELGDSALYLCASSLEGSTDTQYFGPGTRLTVL.

This clone has a single count. The V call is TRBV29-1, the J call TRBJ1-2, with D possibly being TRBD1 (6 bases). CDR1 and CDR2 (germline): SQVTM, ANQGSEA. The CDR3 runs to 16 residues. Trimming left V 2 bases short and J 3 bases short, with 19 bases between. This CDR3 reads CSVEWPRTGIDYGYTF. The CDR3 DNA is TGCAGCGTTGAATGGCCCCGTACAGGGATTGACTATGGCTACACCTTC.

The chain combines TRBV6-2 or TRBV6-3 with TRBJ1-2, with D hard to call. The V gene lost 2 bases and the J gene lost 2 bases, with 6 bases spanning the gap. In germline, CDR1 is MNHEY, CDR2 SVGEGT. The CDR3 length is 13 residues. The CDR3 DNA reads TGTGCCAGCAGTTACATGCCCAACTATGGCTACACCTTC. Translated: CASSYMPNYGYTF.

Only one count was recorded for this clone. The chain is built from TRBV15 and TRBJ1-4; 7 bases fit TRBD1. The junction had 7 bases not matched to a gene; V was cut back by 1 base and J by 5 bases. The CDR3 is 16 amino acids. Germline CDR1 and CDR2: LNHNV and YYDKDF (reference sequence). The CDR3 reads CATSRGTGVWNEKLFF. The CDR3, as DNA: TGTGCCACCAGCAGAGGCACAGGGGTCTGGAATGAAAAACTGTTTTTT.

The rearrangement uses TRBV29-1 and TRBJ1-1; D ambiguous. The germline CDR1 and CDR2 sequences are SQVTM and ANQGSEA. Trimming left V 4 bases short and J 0 bases short, with 12 bases between. The CDR3 is 14 amino acids. This CDR3 reads CSVVGRLMNTEAFF. In DNA form, the CDR3 reads TGCAGCGTTGTTGGGCGTTTGATGAACACTGAAGCTTTCTTT.

The CDR3 DNA reads as TGTGCCAGCAAGTCAGGCGGGACTAACAATGAGCAGTTCTTC. This encodes CASKSGGTNNEQFF. The chain carries TRBV2 and TRBJ2-1; 7 nucleotides line up with TRBD2. This CDR3 spans 14 amino acids. Germline V CDR1 and CDR2: SNHLY, FYNNEI. After removal of 7 bases from V and 5 bases from J, the junction contained 8 bases not matched to a gene.

The genes are TRBV5-1 and TRBJ2-7; 8 bases fit TRBD2. In germline, CDR1 is SGHRS, CDR2 YFSETQ. V shed 4 bases and J 4 bases; nucleotides not matched to a gene: 10. This CDR3 spans 15 amino acids. CDR3 bases: TGCGCCAGCAGCCTCTTCAGCGGGAGAAAGTACGAGCAGTACTTC. This codes for CASSLFSGRKYEQYF.

This chain joins TRBV29-1 and TRBJ2-1, with D perhaps matching TRBD2 (6 bases). The CDR3 spans 15 residues. Trimming shortened V by 3 bases and J by 4 bases, and 16 bases separated the two germline ends. Germline V CDR1 and CDR2: SQVTM, ANQGSEA. Written as DNA, the CDR3 is TGCAGCGTTGACGGGAGAGACGGGGAATACAATGAGCAGTTCTTC. This encodes CSVDGRDGEYNEQFF.